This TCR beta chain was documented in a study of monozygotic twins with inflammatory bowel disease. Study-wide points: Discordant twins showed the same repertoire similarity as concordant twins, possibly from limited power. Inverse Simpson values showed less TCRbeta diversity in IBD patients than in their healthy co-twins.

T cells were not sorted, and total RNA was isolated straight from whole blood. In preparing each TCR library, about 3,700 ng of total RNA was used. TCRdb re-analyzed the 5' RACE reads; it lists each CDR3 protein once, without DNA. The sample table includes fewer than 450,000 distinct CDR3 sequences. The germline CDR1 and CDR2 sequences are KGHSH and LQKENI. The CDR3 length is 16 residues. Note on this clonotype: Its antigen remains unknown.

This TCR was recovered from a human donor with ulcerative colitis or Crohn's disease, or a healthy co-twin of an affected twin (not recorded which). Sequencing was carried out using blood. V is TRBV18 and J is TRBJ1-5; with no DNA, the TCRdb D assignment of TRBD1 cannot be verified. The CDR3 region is CASSPFGSLSNQPQHF.